This TCR beta chain is from a study of T cells in Graves' hyperthyroidism and ophthalmopathy. Study-level background: Sampling of peripheral blood happened at initial diagnosis, prior to any treatment.

This clonotype was seen at least ten times. The antigen is unknown. Regarding the study as a whole: Ophthalmopathy, which appeared later, was predicted by the model a median about 6.8 months before onset. Most clonotypes expanded in thyroid above 0.001 were likewise present in blood.

Amplified regions were TCR beta CDR3 sequences from RNA transcripts. The HTBI primer set was used in a first-round RT-PCR of the TCR CDR3. TCRdb reprocessed the multiplex PCR reads with MiXCR, giving one entry per CDR3 protein. The table records about 400,000 distinct CDR3 sequences, around 13% of them present only once. This sequence originates from a woman aged 18-29 years with Graves' hyperthyroidism. The material sequenced was blood.

For the CDR3, the DNA is TGCGCCAGCAGCTTGTGGACTAGCGGGAGAATAGGGTCCAATGAGCAGTTCTTC. Translation gives CASSLWTSGRIGSNEQFF. The chain couples TRBV5-1 to TRBJ2-1; TRBD2 matches at 13 bases. This CDR3 contains 18 residues. Germline lookup yields CDR1 SGHRS and CDR2 YFSETQ. The ends lost 1 base at V and 6 bases at J; junction bases unmatched: 10.